This T cell receptor (beta chain) was identified in a study of cytomegalovirus exposure and HLA in healthy donors. Findings of the study overall: Reports indicated that the classifier achieved high specificity and sensitivity in diagnosing cytomegalovirus status.

Concerning this clone itself: Antigen unknown.

TCRdb keeps only in-frame clones here, not all; method: immunoSEQ multiplex PCR. Here the sample spans hundreds of thousands of clones, about 90% being singletons. The CDR3 loop spans 13 amino acids. V lost 6 bases and J 2 bases, leaving 8 bases between the germline ends. The V gene's germline CDR1 is MNHEY and CDR2 SMNVEV (reference sequence). The chain links TRBV27 to TRBJ1-5; no clear D. Sequencing was done on a sample of PBMCs. The sequence was obtained from a woman aged 25 to 39 in good health and CMV-seronegative. CDR3 nucleotide sequence: TGTGCCAGCAGCCCATGGCGCAATCAGCCCCAGCATTTT. Translating it yields CASSPWRNQPQHF.